This TCR beta chain was documented in a study of T cell responses to AZD1222 COVID-19 vaccine. The CDR3 contains 15 residues. Germline V gives CDR1 KGHSH, CDR2 LQKENI. V was cut by 2 bases and J by 1 base, with 11 bases left in between. A note on this clone: Its specificity is not known.

Profiled with immunoSEQ multiplex PCR; TCRdb holds only in-frame clones, not every one. The repertoire holds more than 100,000 clones, with over 85% as singletons. General study findings and limits: Donors skewed white British and female; clonal diversity was possibly underestimated. Spike was spanned by vaccine-associated CD4 TCRs, with dominance at 160-218 and 743-854.

This material consisted of peripheral blood, taken on day 0 of AZD1222 vaccination. This rearrangement joins TRBV18 to TRBJ2-5, with a tentative D call TRBD2 (5 bases). This TCR was recovered from an adult in good health. CDR3: CASSPRNGVQETQYF. DNA for the CDR3: TGTGCCAGCTCACCAAGGAACGGGGTCCAAGAGACCCAGTACTTC.